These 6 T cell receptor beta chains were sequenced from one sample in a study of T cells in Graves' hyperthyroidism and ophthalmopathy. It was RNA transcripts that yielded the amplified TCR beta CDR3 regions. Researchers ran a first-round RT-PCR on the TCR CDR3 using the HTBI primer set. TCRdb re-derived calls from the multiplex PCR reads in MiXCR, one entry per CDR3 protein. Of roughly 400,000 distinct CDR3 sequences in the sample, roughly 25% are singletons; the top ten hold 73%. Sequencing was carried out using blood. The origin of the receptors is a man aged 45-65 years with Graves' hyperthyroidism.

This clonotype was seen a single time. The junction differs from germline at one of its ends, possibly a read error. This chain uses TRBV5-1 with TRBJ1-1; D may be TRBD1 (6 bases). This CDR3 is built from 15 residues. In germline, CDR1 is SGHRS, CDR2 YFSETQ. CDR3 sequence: CASLPGGGENTEAFF. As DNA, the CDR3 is TGTGCCAGCCTCCCCGGGGGGGGCGAGAACACTGAAGCTTTCTTT. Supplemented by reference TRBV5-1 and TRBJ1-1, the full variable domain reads KAGVTQTPRYLIKTRGQQVTLSCSPISGHRSVSWYQQTPGQGLQFLFEYFSETQRNKGNFPGRFSGRQFSNSRSEMNVSTLELGDSALYLCASLPGGGENTEAFFGQGTRLTVV.

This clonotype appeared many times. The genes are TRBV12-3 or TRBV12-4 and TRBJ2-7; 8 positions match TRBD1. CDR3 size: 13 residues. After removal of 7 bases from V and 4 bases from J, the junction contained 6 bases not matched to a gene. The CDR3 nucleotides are TGTGCCAGCACCCCCGGGACAGGTTACGAGCAGTACTTC. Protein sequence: CASTPGTGYEQYF.

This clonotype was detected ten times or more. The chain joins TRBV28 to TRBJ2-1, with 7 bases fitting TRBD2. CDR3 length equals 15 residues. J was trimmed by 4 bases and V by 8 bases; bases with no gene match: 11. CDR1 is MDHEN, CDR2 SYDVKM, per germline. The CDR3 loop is CASCLADLSYNEQFF. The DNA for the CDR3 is TGTGCCAGCTGCCTAGCGGACCTGAGTTACAATGAGCAGTTCTTC.

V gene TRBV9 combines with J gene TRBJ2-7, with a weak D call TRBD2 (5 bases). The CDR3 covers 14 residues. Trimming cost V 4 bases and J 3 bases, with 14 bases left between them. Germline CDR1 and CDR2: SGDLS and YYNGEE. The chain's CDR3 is CASSPRGNGYEQYF. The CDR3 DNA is TGTGCCAGCAGCCCAAGAGGGAATGGCTACGAGCAGTACTTC.

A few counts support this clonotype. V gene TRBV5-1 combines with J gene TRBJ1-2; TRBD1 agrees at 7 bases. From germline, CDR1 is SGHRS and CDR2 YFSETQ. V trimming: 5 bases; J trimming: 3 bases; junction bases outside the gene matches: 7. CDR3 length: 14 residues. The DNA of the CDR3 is TGCGCCAGCAGAACGACAGGGCTCGACTATGGCTACACCTTC. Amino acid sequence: CASRTTGLDYGYTF.

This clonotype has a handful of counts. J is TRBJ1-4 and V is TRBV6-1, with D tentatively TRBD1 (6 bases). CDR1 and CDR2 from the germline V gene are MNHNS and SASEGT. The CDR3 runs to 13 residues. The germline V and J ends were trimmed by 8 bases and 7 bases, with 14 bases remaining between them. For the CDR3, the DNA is TGTGCCAGCCAAGGGGGATACGGTGAAAAACTGTTTTTT. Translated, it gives CASQGGYGEKLFF.